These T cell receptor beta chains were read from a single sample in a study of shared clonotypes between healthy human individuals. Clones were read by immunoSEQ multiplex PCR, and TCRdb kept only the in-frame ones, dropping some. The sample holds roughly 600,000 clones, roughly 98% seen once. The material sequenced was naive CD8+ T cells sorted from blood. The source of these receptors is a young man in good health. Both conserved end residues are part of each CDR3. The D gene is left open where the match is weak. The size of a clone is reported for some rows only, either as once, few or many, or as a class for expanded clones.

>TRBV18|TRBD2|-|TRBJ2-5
CASSPPSFAGEETQYF
TGTGCCAGCTCACCCCCTTCATTTGCGGGAGAAGAGACCCAGTACTTC
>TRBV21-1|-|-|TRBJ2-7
CATSDLAVSRVLADYEQYF
TGTGCCACCAGCGATTTAGCGGTTTCGCGCGTCCTAGCCGACTACGAGCAGTACTTC
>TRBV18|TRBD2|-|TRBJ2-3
CASSPGASGQYTQYF
TGTGCCAGCTCACCAGGGGCTAGCGGGCAATATACGCAGTATTTT
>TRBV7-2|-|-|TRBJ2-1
CASSPHPTKDNEQFF
TGTGCCAGCAGCCCACACCCGACAAAAGACAATGAGCAGTTCTTC
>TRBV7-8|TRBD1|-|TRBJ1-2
CASSLVDRVEGTGAHYGYTF
TGTGCCAGCAGCTTAGTAGACAGAGTCGAAGGGACAGGGGCGCACTATGGCTACACCTTC
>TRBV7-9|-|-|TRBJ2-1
CASSLNSHNEQFF
TGTGCCAGCAGCTTAAACTCACACAATGAGCAGTTCTTC
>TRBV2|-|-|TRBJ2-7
CALRRGNYEQYF
TGTGCCTTGCGAAGGGGGAACTACGAGCAGTACTTC
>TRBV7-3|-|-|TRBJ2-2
CAKTPNTGELFF
TGTGCCAAAACACCAAACACCGGGGAGCTGTTTTTT
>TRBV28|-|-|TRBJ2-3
CASSLMVADTQYF
TGTGCCAGCAGTTTAATGGTTGCAGATACGCAGTATTTT
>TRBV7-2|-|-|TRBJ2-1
CASSLASYNEQFF
TGTGCCAGCAGCTTAGCTTCCTACAATGAGCAGTTCTTC
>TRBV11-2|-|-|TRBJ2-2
CASSLGRTNTGELFF
TGTGCCAGCAGCTTAGGGCGGACAAACACCGGGGAGCTGTTTTTT
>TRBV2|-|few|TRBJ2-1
CASSEATPQQFF
TGTGCCAGCAGTGAAGCGACCCCTCAGCAGTTCTTC
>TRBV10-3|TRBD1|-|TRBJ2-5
CAISEAARGRETQYF
TGTGCCATCAGTGAGGCGGCTAGGGGGCGGGAGACCCAGTACTTC
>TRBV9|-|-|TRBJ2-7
CASSVGDGISYEQYF
TGTGCCAGCAGCGTAGGGGACGGAATCTCCTACGAGCAGTACTTC
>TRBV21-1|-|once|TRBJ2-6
CASSDSTPGQGAFGANVLTF
TGTGCCAGCAGCGATTCAACTCCGGGACAGGGGGCTTTTGGGGCCAACGTCCTGACTTTC
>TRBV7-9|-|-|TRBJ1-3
CASRWQGDTIYF
TGTGCCAGCAGATGGCAGGGCGACACCATATATTTT
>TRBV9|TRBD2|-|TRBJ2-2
CASSDYPSGANTGELFF
TGTGCCAGCAGCGATTACCCTAGCGGAGCGAACACCGGGGAGCTGTTTTTT
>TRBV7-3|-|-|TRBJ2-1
CASSHDGGLYNEQFF
TGTGCCAGCAGCCACGATGGGGGTCTGTACAATGAGCAGTTCTTC
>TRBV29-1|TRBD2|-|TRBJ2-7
CSVETGTTQSSSSYEQYF
TGCAGCGTTGAAACCGGGACTACCCAATCCTCCAGCTCCTACGAGCAGTACTTC
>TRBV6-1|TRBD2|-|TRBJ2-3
CASKRQTSSTDTQYF
TGTGCCAGCAAGCGCCAGACTAGCAGCACAGATACGCAGTATTTT
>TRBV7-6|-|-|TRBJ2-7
CASSAFSTGSYEQYF
TGTGCCAGCAGCGCCTTCTCGACCGGCTCCTACGAGCAGTACTTC
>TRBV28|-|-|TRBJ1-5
CASSPEGYNQPQHF
TGTGCCAGCAGTCCGGAAGGGTACAATCAGCCCCAGCATTTT
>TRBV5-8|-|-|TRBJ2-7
CASSLAESGDGEQYF
TGTGCCAGCAGCTTGGCCGAGTCAGGGGATGGCGAGCAGTACTTC
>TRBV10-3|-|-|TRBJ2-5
CAIRPQETQYF
TGTGCCATCAGACCCCAAGAGACCCAGTACTTC
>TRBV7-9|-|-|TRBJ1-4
CASSLALGEKLFF
TGTGCCAGCAGCTTAGCCCTGGGGGAAAAACTGTTTTTT
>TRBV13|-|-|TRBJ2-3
CASSFRDTQYF
TGTGCCAGCAGCTTTAGAGATACGCAGTATTTT
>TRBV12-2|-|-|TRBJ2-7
CASRLTGQGCSYEQYF
TGTGCAAGTCGCTTAACCGGACAGGGTTGCTCCTACGAGCAGTACTTC
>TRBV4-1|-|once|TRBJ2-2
CASSQGFPRGNTGELFF
TGCGCCAGCAGCCAAGGGTTTCCTCGGGGAAACACCGGGGAGCTGTTTTTT
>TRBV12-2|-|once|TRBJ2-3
CASRPLGVTDTQYF
TGTGCCAGCAGGCCACTAGGAGTCACAGATACGCAGTATTTT
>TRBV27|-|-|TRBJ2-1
CASSGSFNEQFF
TGTGCCAGCAGTGGGTCATTCAATGAGCAGTTCTTC
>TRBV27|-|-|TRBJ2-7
CASSLGQGEQYF
TGTGCCAGCAGTTTAGGTCAGGGGGAGCAGTACTTC
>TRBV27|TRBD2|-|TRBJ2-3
CASSPGLAGVNTDTQYF
TGTGCCAGCAGTCCGGGACTAGCGGGAGTGAACACAGATACGCAGTATTTT
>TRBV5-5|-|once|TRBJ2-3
CASSSNPGPSSTDTQYF
TGTGCCAGCAGCTCCAATCCGGGACCCAGTAGCACAGATACGCAGTATTTT
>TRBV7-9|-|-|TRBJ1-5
CASSSGANNQPQHF
TGTGCCAGCAGCTCAGGGGCCAACAATCAGCCCCAGCATTTT
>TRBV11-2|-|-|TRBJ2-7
CASSFLERSSYEQYF
TGTGCCAGCAGCTTCCTCGAGCGGAGCTCCTACGAGCAGTACTTC
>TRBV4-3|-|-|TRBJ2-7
CASTTHLGGSYEQYF
TGCGCCAGCACCACTCATTTGGGGGGCTCCTACGAGCAGTACTTC
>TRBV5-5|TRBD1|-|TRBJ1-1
CASSLGQGATEAFF
TGTGCCAGCAGCTTGGGACAGGGGGCCACTGAAGCTTTCTTT
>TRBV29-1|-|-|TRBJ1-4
CSVEGGIFEKLFF
TGCAGCGTTGAAGGCGGTATTTTTGAAAAACTGTTTTTT
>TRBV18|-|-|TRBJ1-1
CASSHRGGPLDTEAFF
TGTGCCAGCTCACACCGGGGGGGCCCATTAGACACTGAAGCTTTCTTT
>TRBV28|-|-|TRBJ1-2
CASSSIFGVTDYGYTF
TGTGCCAGCAGTTCCATATTTGGGGTGACAGACTATGGCTACACCTTC
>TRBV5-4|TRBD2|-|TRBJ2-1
CASSLASSGNPNLNEQFF
TGTGCCAGCAGCTTGGCTTCTAGCGGGAACCCTAACCTAAATGAGCAGTTCTTC
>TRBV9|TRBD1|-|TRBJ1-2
CASSVVGTGRPSF
TGTGCCAGCAGCGTAGTCGGGACAGGGAGGCCATCTTTC
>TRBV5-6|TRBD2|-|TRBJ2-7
CASSPGTSGTEQYF
TGTGCCAGCAGCCCCGGGACTAGCGGGACGGAGCAGTACTTC
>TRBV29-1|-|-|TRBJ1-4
CSAELPGDEKLFF
TGCAGCGCCGAACTGCCCGGGGATGAAAAACTGTTTTTT
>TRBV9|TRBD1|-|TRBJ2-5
CASSNWDREETQYF
TGTGCCAGCAGCAACTGGGACAGGGAGGAGACCCAGTACTTC
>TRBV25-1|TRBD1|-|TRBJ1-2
CASSEFTTGSDGYTF
TGTGCCAGCAGTGAATTTACGACAGGGTCAGATGGCTACACCTTC
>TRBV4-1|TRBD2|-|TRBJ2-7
CASSQDDPSGYEQYF
TGCGCCAGCAGCCAAGATGATCCTAGCGGGTATGAGCAGTACTTC
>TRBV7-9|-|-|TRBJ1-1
CASSLGGVNTEAFF
TGTGCCAGCAGCTTAGGTGGGGTGAACACTGAAGCTTTCTTT
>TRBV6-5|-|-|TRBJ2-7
CASSLSNTGFYEQYF
TGTGCCAGCAGCCTATCCAATACAGGGTTCTACGAGCAGTACTTC
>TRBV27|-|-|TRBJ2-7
CASSGMGYEQYF
TGTGCCAGCAGTGGGATGGGCTACGAGCAGTACTTC